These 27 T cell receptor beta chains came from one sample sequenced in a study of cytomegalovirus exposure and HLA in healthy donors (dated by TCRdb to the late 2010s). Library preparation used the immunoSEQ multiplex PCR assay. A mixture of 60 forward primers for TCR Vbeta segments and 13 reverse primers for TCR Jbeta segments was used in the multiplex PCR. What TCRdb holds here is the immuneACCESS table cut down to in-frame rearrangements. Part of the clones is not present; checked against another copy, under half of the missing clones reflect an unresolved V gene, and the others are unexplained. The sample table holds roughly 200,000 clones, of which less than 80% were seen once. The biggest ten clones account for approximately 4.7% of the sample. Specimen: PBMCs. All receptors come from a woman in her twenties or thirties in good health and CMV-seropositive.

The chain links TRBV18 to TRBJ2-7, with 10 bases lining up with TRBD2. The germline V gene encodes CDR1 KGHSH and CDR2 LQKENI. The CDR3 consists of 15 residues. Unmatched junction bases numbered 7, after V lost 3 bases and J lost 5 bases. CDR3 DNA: TGTGCCAGCTCACCCTCTAGCGGGAGTAAGGACGAGCAGTACTTC. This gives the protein CASSPSSGSKDEQYF.

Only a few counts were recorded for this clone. The CDR3 reads CAISEWEGQTEAFF. The CDR3 DNA sequence: TGTGCCATCAGTGAGTGGGAGGGACAAACTGAAGCTTTCTTT. The chain is built from TRBV10-3 and TRBJ1-1; tentative D call: TRBD1 (6 bases). The germline V gene has CDR1 ENHRY and CDR2 SYGVKD. The CDR3 totals 14 residues. V dropped 1 base and J dropped 5 bases, with 11 bases sitting between them.

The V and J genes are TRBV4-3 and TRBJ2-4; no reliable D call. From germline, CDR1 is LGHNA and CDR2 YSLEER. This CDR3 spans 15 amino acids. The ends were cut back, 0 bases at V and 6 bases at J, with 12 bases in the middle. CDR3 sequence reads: CASSQERQVGNIQYF. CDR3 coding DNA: TGCGCCAGCAGCCAAGAAAGGCAGGTGGGAAACATTCAGTACTTC.

CDR3 in amino acids: CASSTAMTGGRNEQFF. The CDR3 coding sequence is TGTGCCAGCAGCACAGCAATGACAGGGGGTCGTAATGAGCAGTTCTTC. This chain links TRBV9 with TRBJ2-1, with 9 bases that match TRBD1. Germline V lookup: CDR1 SGDLS, CDR2 YYNGEE. J was trimmed by 7 bases and V by 4 bases; bases with no gene match: 12. The CDR3 is 16 amino acids. Full variable domain (outside the CDR3, taken from reference TRBV9 and TRBJ2-1): DSGVTQTPKHLITATGQRVTLRCSPRSGDLSVYWYQQSLDQGLQFLIQYYNGEERAKGNILERFSAQQFPDLHSELNLSSLELGDSALYFCASSTAMTGGRNEQFFGPGTRLTVL.

The CDR3 DNA reads TGTGCCAGCAGCCACTCTAGCGGGCTAACCTACGAGCAGTACTTC. It specifies CASSHSSGLTYEQYF. The V gene is TRBV14, the J gene TRBJ2-7, with 8 bases lining up with TRBD2. Trimming took 3 bases from V and 2 from J; bases not matched to a gene: 6. Germline CDR1 is SGHDN and CDR2 is FVKESK. This CDR3 contains 15 residues.

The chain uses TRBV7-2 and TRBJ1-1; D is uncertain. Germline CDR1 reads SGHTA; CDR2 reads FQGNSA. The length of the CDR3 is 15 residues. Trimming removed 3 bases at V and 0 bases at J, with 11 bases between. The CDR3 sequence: CASSFAETLNTEAFF. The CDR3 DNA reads TGTGCCAGCAGCTTTGCAGAGACTTTGAACACTGAAGCTTTCTTT.

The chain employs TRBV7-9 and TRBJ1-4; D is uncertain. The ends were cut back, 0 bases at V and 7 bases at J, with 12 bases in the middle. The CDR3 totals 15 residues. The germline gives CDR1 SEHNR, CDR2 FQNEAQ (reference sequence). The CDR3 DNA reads TGTGCCAGCAGCTTAGCGTCGGGGTTATTTGAAAAACTGTTTTTT. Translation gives CASSLASGLFEKLFF.

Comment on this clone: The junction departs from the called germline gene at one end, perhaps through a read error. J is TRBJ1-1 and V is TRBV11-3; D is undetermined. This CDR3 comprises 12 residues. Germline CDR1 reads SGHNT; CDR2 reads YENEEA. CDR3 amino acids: CASSLTDLEAFF. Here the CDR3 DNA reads TGTGCCAGTAGCTTAACAGACCTTGAAGCTTTCTTT.

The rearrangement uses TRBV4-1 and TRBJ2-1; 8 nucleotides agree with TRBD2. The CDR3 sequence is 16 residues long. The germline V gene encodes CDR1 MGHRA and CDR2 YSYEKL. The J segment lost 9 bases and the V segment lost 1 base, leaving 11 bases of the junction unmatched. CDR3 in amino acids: CASSQVSSGPLGEQFF. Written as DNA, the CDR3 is TGCGCCAGCAGCCAAGTATCTAGCGGGCCCCTCGGTGAGCAGTTCTTC.

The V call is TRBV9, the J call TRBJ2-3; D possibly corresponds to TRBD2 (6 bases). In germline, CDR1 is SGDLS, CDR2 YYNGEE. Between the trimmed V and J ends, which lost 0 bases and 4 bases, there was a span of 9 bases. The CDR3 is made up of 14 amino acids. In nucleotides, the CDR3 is TGTGCCAGCAGCGTAGAGTGGGGGGCAGATACGCAGTATTTT. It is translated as CASSVEWGADTQYF.

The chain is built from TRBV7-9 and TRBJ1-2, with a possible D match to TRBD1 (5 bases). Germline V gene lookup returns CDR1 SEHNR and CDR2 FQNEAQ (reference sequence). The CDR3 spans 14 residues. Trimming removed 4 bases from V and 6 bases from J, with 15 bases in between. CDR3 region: CASSSGRGVDGYTF. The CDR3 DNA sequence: TGTGCCAGCAGCTCCGGGCGGGGGGTAGATGGCTACACCTTC.

CDR3 coding DNA: TGTGCCAGCAGTCTGGCCAGTTCTAACTATGGCTACACCTTC. Translation gives CASSLASSNYGYTF. V is TRBV6-1 and J is TRBJ1-2; D is unresolved. V was trimmed by 5 bases and J by 0 bases, leaving 10 bases between them. Germline V lookup: CDR1 MNHNS, CDR2 SASEGT. CDR3 length equals 14 residues.

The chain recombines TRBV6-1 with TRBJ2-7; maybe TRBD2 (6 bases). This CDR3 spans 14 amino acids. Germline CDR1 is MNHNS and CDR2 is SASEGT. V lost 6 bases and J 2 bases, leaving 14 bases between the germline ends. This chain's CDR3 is CASRSGGITYEQYF. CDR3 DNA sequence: TGTGCCAGCAGATCAGGAGGGATCACCTACGAGCAGTACTTC.

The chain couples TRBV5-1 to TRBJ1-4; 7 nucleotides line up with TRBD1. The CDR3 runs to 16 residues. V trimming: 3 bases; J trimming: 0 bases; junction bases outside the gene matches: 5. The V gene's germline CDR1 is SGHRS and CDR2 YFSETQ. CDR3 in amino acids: CASSSGQITTNEKLFF. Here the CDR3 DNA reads TGCGCCAGCAGCTCGGGACAGATCACAACTAATGAAAAACTGTTTTTT.

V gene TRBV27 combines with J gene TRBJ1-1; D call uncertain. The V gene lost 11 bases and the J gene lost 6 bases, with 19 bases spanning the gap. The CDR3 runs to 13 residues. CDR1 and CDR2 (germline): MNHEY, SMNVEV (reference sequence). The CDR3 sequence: CAVARGLFAEAFF. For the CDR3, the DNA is TGTGCCGTGGCCCGTGGTTTGTTCGCTGAAGCTTTCTTT.

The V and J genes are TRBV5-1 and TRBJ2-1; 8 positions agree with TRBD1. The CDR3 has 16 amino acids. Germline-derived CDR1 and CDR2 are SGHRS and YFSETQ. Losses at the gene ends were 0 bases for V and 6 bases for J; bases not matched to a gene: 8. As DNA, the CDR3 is TGCGCCAGCAGCTTGGGGGGCAGGGGGCTAATCAATGAGCAGTTCTTC. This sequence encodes CASSLGGRGLINEQFF.

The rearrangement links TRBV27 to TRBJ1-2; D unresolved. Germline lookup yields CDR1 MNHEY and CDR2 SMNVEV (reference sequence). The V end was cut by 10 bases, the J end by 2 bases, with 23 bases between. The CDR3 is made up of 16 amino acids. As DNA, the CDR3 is TGTGCCATTTCACCCCGCGGAGGCGACTTGAACTATGGCTACACCTTC. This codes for CAISPRGGDLNYGYTF.

CDR3 in amino acids: CASFGYGTEIYGYTF. In DNA form, the CDR3 reads TGTGCCAGTTTTGGGTACGGGACAGAGATCTATGGCTACACCTTC. This chain joins TRBV19 and TRBJ1-2, with 7 bases that match TRBD1. Looked up from germline, CDR1 is LNHDA and CDR2 is SQIVND (reference sequence). With V trimmed by 8 bases and J by 4 bases, 13 bases remained unmatched. The CDR3 is 15 amino acids. Drawing the rest from reference TRBV19 and TRBJ1-2, the complete variable domain is DGGITQSPKYLFRKEGQNVTLSCEQNLNHDAMYWYRQDPGQGLRLIYYSQIVNDFQKGDIAEGYSVSREKKESFPLTVTSAQKNPTAFYLCASFGYGTEIYGYTFGSGTRLTVV.

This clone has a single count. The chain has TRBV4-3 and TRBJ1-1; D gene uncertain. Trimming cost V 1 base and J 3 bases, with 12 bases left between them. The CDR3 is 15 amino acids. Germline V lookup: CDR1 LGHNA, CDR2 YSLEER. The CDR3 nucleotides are TGCGCCAGCAGCCAAGGGGGTTCGGGGTACACTGAAGCTTTCTTT. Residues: CASSQGGSGYTEAFF.

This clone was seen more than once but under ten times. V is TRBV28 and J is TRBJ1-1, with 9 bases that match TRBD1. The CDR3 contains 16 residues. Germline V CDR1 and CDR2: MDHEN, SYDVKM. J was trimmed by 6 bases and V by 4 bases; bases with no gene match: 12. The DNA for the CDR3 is TGTGCCAGCAGTTCCCCCGCGGGACAGGGATCATCTGAAGCTTTCTTT. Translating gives CASSSPAGQGSSEAFF.

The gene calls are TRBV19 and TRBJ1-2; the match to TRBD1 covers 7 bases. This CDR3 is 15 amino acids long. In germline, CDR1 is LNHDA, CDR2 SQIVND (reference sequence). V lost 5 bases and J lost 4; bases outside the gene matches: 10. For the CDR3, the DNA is TGTGCCAGTAGTCTGCCCGGGACAGTCTCCTATGGCTACACCTTC. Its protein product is CASSLPGTVSYGYTF.

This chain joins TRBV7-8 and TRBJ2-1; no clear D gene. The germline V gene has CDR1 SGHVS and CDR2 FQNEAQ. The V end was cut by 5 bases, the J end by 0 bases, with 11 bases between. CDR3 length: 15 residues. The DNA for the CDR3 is TGTGCCAGCAGCCCTAGAGTTGGCTCCTACAATGAGCAGTTCTTC. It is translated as CASSPRVGSYNEQFF.

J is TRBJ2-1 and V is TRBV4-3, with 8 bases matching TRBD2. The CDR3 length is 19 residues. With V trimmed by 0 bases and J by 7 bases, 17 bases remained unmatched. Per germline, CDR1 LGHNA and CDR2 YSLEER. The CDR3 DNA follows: TGCGCCAGCAGCCAAGATAGGGCAACTAGCGGTTTGAAAGGGAATGAGCAGTTCTTC. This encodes CASSQDRATSGLKGNEQFF.

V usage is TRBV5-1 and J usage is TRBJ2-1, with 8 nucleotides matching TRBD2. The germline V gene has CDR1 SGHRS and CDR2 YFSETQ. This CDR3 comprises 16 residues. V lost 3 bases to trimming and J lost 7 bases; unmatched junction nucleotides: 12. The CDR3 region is CASSSFSGGDLNEQFF. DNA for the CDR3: TGCGCCAGCAGCTCCTTCTCGGGGGGGGATTTGAATGAGCAGTTCTTC.

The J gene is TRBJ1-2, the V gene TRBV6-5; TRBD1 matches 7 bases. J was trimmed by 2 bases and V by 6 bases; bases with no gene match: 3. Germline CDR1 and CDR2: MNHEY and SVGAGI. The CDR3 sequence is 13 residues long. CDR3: CASSWTGNYGYTF. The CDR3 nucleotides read TGTGCCAGCAGCTGGACAGGAAACTATGGCTACACCTTC.

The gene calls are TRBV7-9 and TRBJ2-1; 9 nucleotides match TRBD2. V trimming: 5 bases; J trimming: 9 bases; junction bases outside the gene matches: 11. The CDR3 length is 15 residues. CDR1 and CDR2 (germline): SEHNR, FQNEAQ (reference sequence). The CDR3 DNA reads TGTGCCAGCAGCCCTCTGCGCGGGGGGGGCGGTGAGCAGTTCTTC. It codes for CASSPLRGGGGEQFF.

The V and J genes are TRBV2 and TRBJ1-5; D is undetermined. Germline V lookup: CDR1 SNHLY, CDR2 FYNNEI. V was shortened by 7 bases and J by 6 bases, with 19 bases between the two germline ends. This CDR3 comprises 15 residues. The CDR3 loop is CASTPRSGTGQPQHF. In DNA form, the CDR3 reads TGTGCCAGCACCCCTAGGTCGGGTACGGGTCAGCCCCAGCATTTT.